This section outlines one T cell receptor (beta chain) sequence together with its context. The antigen is undetermined. This sample stems from a study of cytomegalovirus exposure and HLA in healthy donors. Study as a whole: Genetic ancestry analysis placed approximately 78% of the 350 to 500 donors that were genotyped in the Caucasian-associated cluster.

The PCR employed 60 Vbeta primers together with 13 Jbeta primers. Clones were read by immunoSEQ multiplex PCR, and TCRdb kept only the in-frame ones, dropping some. The data show just over 60,000 clones, with over 75% seen just once and approximately 1.4% held by the top ten. Whole-study findings and limits: Most TCR beta V segments were productive about 90% or about 30% of the time in an earlier analysis.

This CDR3 is 12 amino acids long. Looked up from germline, CDR1 is SGHVS and CDR2 is FNYEAQ. This sequence originates from a man younger than 30 in good health and CMV-seronegative. The sequenced material came from PBMCs. The chain carries TRBV7-6 and TRBJ2-5; no firm D call. Judging by the DNA end, TRBJ2-7 fits better; the J call may be wrong. The CDR3 region has the DNA TGTGCCAACAGTTCCGGTCTCTACGAGCAGTACTTC. It codes for CANSSGLYEQYF.